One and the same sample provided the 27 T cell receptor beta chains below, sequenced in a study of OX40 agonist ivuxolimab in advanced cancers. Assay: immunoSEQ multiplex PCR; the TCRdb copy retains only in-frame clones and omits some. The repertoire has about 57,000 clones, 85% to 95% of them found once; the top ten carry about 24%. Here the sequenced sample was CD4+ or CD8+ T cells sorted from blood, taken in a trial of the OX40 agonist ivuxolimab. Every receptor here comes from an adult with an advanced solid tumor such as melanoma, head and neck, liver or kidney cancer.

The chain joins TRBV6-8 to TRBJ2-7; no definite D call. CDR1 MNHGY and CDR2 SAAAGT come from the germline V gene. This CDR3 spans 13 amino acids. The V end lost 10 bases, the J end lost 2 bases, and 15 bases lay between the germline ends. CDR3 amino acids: CATETREPYEQYF. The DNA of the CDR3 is TGTGCCACAGAGACCCGCGAGCCCTACGAGCAGTACTTC.

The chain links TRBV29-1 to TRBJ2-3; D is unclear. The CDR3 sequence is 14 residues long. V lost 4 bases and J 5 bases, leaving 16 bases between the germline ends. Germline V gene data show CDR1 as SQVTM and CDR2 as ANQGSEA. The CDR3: CSVGVLGARDTQYF. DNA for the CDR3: TGCAGCGTTGGTGTGTTGGGTGCGAGAGATACGCAGTATTTT.

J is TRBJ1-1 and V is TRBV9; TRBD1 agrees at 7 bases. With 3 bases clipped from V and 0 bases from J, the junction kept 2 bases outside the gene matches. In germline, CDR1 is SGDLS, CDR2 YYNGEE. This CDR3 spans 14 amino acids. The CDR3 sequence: CASSAGQLNTEAFF. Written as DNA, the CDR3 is TGTGCCAGCAGCGCGGGACAGTTGAACACTGAAGCTTTCTTT.

CDR3 sequence (DNA): TGTGCCAGCAGTTACGGGGACGTGGACAGCCCCTACGAGCAGTACTTC. It yields the protein CASSYGDVDSPYEQYF. The chain uses TRBV6-5 and TRBJ2-7; D might be TRBD1 (6 bases). Germline CDR1 reads MNHEY; CDR2 reads SVGAGI. The CDR3 runs to 16 residues. Deletions cut 2 bases from V and 2 bases from J, with 16 bases between.

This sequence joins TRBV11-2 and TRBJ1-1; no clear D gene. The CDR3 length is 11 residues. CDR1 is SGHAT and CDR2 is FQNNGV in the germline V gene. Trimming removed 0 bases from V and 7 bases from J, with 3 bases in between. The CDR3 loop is CASSLDSEAFF. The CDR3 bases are TGTGCCAGCAGCTTAGACAGTGAAGCTTTCTTT.

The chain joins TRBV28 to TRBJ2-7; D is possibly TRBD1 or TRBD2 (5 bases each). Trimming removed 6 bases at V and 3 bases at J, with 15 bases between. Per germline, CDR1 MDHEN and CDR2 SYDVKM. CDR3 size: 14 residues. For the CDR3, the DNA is TGTGCCAGCAGCACGCCGGGACGGGGCTACGAGCAGTACTTC. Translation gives CASSTPGRGYEQYF.

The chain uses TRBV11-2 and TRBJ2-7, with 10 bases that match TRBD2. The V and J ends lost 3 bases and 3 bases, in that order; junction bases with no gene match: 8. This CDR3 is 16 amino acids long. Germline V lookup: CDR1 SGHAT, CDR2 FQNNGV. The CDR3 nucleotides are TGTGCCAGCAGCTTTTCGGCCGGGACTAGCGACTACGAGCAGTACTTC. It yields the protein CASSFSAGTSDYEQYF.

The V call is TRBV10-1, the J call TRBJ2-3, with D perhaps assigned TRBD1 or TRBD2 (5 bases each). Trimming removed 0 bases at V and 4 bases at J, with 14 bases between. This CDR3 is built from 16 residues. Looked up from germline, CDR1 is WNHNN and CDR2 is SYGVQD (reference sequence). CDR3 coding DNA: TGCGCCAGCAGTGAGTCTTGGGGGAAAGAGGCAGATACGCAGTATTTT. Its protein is CASSESWGKEADTQYF.

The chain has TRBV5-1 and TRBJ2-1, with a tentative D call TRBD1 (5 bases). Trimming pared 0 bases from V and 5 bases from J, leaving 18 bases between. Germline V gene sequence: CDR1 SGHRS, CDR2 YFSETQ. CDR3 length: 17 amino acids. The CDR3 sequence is CASSLEYGRVPHNEQFF. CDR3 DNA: TGCGCCAGCAGCTTGGAATACGGCAGGGTCCCCCACAATGAGCAGTTCTTC.

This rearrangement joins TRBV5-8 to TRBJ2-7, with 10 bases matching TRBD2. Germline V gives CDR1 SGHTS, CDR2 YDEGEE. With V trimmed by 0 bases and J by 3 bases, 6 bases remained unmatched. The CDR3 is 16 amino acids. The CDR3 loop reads CASSLVPEREGYEQYF. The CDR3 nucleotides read TGTGCCAGCAGCTTGGTCCCCGAGCGGGAGGGCTACGAGCAGTACTTC.

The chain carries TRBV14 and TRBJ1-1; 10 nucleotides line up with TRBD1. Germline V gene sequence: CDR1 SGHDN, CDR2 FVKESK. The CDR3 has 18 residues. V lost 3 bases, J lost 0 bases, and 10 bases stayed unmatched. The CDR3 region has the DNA TGTGCCAGCAGCCACCCTCCGGGACAGGGGAGCATGAACACTGAAGCTTTCTTT. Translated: CASSHPPGQGSMNTEAFF.

The CDR3 DNA reads TGTGCCAGCAGTTTATCTCCTTGGGGACAGGGAGCCGGGGAGCTGTTTTTT. This sequence encodes CASSLSPWGQGAGELFF. The chain employs TRBV27 and TRBJ2-2, with TRBD1 matching over 9 bases. CDR3 length equals 17 residues. The V gene end was trimmed by 0 bases and the J gene end by 6 bases; junction bases not matched to a gene: 8. CDR1 is MNHEY and CDR2 is SMNVEV in the germline V gene (reference sequence).

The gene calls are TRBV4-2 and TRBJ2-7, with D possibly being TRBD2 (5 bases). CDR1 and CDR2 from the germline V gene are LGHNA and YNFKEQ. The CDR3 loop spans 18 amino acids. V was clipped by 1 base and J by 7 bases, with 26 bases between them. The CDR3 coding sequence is TGTGCCAGCAGCCAAGGGCTCAACCTGGAGGTACCCCTTTGGGAGCAGTACTTC. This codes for CASSQGLNLEVPLWEQYF.

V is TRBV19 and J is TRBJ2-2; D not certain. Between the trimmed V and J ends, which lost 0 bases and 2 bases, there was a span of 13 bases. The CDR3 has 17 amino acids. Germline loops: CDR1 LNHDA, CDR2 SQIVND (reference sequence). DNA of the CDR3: TGTGCCAGTAGTATAGATCTGGAGACGCCTAACACCGGGGAGCTGTTTTTT. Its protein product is CASSIDLETPNTGELFF.

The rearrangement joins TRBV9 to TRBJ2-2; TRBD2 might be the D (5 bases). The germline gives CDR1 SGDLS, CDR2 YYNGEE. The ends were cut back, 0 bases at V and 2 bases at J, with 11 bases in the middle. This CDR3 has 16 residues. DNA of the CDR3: TGTGCCAGCAGCGTAGGTGGGAGAGCTAACACCGGGGAGCTGTTTTTT. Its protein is CASSVGGRANTGELFF.

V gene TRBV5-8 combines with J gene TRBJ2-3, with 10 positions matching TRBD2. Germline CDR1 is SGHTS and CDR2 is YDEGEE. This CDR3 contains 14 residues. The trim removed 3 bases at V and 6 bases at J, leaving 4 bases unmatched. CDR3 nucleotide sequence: TGTGCCAGCAGCTCTAGCGGGAGTTGGGATACGCAGTATTTT. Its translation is CASSSSGSWDTQYF.

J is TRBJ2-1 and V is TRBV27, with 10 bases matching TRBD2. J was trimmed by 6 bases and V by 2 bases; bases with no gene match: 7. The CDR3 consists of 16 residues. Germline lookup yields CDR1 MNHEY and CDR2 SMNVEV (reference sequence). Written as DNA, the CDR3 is TGTGCCAGCAGTTTACTAGCGGGAGTTTCGGTCAATGAGCAGTTCTTC. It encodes CASSLLAGVSVNEQFF.

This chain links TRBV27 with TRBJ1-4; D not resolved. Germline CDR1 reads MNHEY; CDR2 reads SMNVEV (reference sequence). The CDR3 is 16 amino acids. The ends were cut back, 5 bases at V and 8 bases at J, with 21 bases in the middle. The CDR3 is CASSPGGRWMVEKLFF. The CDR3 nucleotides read TGTGCCAGCAGTCCCGGAGGCAGGTGGATGGTCGAAAAACTGTTTTTT.

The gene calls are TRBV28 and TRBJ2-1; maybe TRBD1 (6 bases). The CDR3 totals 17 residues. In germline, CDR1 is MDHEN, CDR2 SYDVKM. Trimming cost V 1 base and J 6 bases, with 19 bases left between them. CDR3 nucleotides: TGTGCCAGCAGTTTATTTGGGCACAGGGAAGGAGGCAATGAGCAGTTCTTC. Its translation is CASSLFGHREGGNEQFF.

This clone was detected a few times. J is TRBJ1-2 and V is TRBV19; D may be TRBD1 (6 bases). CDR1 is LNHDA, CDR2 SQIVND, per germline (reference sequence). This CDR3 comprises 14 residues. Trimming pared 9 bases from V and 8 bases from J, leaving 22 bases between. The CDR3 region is CASTQNYRVGGYTF. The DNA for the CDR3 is TGTGCCAGCACTCAAAATTACAGGGTAGGAGGCTACACCTTC.

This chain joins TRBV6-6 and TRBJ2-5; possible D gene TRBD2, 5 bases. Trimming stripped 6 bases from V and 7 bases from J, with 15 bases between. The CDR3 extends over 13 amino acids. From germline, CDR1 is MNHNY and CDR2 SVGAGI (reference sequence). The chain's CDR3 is CASSPALAGTQYF. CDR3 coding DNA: TGTGCCAGCAGCCCCGCGCTAGCCGGGACCCAGTACTTC.

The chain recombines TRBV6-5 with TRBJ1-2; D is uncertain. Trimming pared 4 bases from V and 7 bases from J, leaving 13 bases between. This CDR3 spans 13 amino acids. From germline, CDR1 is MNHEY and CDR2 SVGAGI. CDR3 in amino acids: CASSSSPNRGYTF. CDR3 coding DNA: TGTGCCAGCAGTTCGTCCCCTAACCGTGGCTACACCTTC.

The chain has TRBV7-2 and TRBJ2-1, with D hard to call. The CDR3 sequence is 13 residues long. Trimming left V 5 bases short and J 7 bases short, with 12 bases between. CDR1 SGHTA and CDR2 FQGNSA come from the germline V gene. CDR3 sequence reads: CASSAWIGNEQFF. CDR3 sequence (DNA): TGTGCCAGCAGCGCTTGGATCGGGAATGAGCAGTTCTTC.

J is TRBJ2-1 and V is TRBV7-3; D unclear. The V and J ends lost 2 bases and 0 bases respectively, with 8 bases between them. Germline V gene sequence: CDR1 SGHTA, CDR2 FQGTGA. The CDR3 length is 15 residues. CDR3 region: CASSLGPSSYNEQFF. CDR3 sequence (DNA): TGTGCCAGCAGCTTAGGGCCAAGCTCCTACAATGAGCAGTTCTTC. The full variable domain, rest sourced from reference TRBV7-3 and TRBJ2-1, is GAGVSQTPSNKVTEKGKYVELRCDPISGHTALYWYRQSLGQGPEFLIYFQGTGAADDSGLPNDRFFAVRPEGSVSTLKIQRTERGDSAVYLCASSLGPSSYNEQFFGPGTRLTVL.

The CDR3 is CASSLVNSNNEQFF. In DNA form, the CDR3 reads TGTGCCAGCAGCTTGGTAAACTCAAACAATGAGCAGTTCTTC. The rearrangement links TRBV5-4 to TRBJ2-1; D call uncertain. This CDR3 region has 14 residues. Trimming removed 0 bases at V and 5 bases at J, with 9 bases between. The germline V gene has CDR1 SGHNT and CDR2 YYREEE (reference sequence).

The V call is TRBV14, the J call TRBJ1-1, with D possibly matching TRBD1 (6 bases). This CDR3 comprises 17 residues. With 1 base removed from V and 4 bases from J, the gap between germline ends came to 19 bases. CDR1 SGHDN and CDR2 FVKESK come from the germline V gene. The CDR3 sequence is CASSQVRRWGRGTEAFF. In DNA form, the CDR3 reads TGTGCCAGCAGCCAAGTAAGGAGGTGGGGGCGAGGCACTGAAGCTTTCTTT.

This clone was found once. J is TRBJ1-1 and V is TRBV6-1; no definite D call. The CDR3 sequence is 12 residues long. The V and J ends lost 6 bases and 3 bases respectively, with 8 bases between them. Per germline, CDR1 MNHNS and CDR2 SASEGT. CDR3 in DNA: TGTGCCAGCAGGGTACTATACACTGAAGCTTTCTTT. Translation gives CASRVLYTEAFF.